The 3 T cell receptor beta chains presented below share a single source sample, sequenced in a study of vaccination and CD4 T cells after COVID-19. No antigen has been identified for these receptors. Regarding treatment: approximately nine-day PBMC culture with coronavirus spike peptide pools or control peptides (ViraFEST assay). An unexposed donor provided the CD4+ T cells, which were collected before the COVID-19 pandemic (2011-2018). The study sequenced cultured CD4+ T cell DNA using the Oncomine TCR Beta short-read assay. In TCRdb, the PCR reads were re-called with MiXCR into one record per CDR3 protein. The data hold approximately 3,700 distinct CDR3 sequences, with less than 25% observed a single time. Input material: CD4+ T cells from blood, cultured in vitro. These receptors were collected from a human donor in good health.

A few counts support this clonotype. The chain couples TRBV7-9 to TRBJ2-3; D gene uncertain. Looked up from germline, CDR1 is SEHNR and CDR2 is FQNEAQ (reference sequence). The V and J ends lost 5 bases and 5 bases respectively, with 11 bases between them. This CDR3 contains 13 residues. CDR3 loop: CASSASAEDTQYF. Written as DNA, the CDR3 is TGTGCCAGCAGCGCATCCGCTGAAGATACGCAGTATTTT.

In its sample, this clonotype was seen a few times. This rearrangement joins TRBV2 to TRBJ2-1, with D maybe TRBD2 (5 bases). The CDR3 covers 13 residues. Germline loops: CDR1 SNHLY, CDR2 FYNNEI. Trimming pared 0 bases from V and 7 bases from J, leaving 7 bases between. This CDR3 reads CASSEAPGNEQFF. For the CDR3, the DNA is TGTGCCAGCAGTGAAGCTCCGGGGAATGAGCAGTTCTTC.

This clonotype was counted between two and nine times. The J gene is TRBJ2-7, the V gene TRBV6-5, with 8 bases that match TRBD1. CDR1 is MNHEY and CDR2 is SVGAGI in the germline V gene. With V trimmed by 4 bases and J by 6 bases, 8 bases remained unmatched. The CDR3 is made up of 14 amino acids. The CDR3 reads CASSSSTGGFEQYF. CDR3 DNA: TGTGCCAGCAGTTCCTCTACAGGGGGGTTCGAGCAGTACTTC.